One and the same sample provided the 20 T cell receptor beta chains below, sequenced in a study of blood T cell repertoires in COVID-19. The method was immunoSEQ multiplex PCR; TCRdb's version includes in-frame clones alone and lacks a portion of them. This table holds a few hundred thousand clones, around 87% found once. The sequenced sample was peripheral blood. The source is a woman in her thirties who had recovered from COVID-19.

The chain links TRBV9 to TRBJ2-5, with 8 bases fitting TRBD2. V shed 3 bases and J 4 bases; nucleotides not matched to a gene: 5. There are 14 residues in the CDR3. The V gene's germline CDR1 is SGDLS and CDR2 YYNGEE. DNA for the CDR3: TGTGCCAGCAGCGCCAGCGGGAGTAGAGAGACCCAGTACTTC. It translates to CASSASGSRETQYF.

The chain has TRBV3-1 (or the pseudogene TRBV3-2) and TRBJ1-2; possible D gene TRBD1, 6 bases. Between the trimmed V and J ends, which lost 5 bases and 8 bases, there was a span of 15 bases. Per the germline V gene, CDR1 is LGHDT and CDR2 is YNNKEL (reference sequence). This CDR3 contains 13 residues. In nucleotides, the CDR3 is TGTGCCAGCAGCATTTCAGGGGTGGACGGCTACACCTTC. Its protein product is CASSISGVDGYTF.

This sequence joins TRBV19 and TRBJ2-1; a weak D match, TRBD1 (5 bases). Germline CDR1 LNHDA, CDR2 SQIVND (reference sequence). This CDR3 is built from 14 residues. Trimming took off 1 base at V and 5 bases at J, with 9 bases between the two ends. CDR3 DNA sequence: TGTGCCAGTAGTATAGGCGGCAGGGACAATGAGCAGTTCTTC. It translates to CASSIGGRDNEQFF.

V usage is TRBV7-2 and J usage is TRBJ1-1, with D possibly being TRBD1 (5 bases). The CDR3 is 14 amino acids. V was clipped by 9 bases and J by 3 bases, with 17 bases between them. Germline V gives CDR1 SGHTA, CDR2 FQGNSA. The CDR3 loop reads CASSYQGGDTEAFF. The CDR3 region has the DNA TGTGCCAGTTCCTACCAGGGAGGGGACACTGAAGCTTTCTTT.

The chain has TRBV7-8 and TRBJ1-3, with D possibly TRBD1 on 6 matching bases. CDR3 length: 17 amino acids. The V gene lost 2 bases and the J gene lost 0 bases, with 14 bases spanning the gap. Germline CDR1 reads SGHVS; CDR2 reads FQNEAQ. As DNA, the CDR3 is TGTGCCAGCAGCTTAAAGGCCTTGGACAGCTCTGGAAACACCATATATTTT. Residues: CASSLKALDSSGNTIYF.

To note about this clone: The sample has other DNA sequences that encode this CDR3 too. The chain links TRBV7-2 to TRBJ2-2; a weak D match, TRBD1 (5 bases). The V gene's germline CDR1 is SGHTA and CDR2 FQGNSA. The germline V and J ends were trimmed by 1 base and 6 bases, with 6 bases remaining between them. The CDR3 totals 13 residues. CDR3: CASSLGGAGELFF. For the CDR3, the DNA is TGTGCCAGCAGCTTAGGGGGCGCCGGGGAGCTGTTTTTT.

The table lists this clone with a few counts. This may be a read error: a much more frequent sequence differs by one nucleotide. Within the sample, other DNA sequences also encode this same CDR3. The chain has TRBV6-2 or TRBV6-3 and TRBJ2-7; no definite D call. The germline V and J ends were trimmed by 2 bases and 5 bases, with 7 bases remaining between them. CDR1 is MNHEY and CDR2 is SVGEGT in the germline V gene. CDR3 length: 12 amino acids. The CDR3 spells CASSYPSDEQYF. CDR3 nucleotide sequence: TGTGCCAGCAGTTACCCTAGTGACGAGCAGTACTTC.

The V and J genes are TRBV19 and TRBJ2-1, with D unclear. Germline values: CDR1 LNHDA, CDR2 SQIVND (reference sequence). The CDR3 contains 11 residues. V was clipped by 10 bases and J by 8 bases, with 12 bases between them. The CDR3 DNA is TGTGCCACACACGCCCAGGATGAGCAGTTCTTC. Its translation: CATHAQDEQFF.

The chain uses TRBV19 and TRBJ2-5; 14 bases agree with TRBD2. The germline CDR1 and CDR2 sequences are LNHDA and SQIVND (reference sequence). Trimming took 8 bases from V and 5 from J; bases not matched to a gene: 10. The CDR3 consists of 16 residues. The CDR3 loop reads CASSTSGGALRETQYF. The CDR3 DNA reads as TGTGCCAGTTCGACTAGCGGGGGGGCTTTGAGGGAGACCCAGTACTTC. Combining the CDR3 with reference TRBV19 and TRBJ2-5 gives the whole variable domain DGGITQSPKYLFRKEGQNVTLSCEQNLNHDAMYWYRQDPGQGLRLIYYSQIVNDFQKGDIAEGYSVSREKKESFPLTVTSAQKNPTAFYLCASSTSGGALRETQYFGPGTRLLVL.

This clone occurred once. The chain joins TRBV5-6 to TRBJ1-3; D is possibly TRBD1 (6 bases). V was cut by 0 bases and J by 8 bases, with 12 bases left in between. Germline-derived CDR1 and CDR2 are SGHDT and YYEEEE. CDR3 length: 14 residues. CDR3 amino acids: CASSLGQGGYTIYF. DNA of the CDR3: TGTGCCAGCAGCTTGGGACAAGGGGGTTACACCATATATTTT.

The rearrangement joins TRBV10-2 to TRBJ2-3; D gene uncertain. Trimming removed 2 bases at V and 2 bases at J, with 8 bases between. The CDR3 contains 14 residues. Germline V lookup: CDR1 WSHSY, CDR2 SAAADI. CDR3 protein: CASSEPQDTDTQYF. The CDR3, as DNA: TGCGCCAGCAGTGAGCCCCAGGACACAGATACGCAGTATTTT.

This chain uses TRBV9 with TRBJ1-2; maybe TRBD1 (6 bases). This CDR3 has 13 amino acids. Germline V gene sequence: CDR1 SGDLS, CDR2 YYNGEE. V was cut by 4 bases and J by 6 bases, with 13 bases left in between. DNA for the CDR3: TGTGCCAGCAGCCCCAGGGGAGGGAATGGCTACACCTTC. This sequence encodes CASSPRGGNGYTF.

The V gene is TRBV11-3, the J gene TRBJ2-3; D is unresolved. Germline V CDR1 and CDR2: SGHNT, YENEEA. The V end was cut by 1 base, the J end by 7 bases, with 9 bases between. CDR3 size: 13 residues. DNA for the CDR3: TGTGCCAGCAGCTTAGCCACTTTGAATACGCAGTATTTT. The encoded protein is CASSLATLNTQYF.

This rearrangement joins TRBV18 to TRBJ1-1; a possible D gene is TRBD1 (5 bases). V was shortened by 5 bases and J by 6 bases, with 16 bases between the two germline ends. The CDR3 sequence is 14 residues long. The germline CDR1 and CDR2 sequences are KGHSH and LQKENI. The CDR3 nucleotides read TGTGCCAGCTCAGAACGGACGAGCAGGGCTGAAGCTTTCTTT. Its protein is CASSERTSRAEAFF.

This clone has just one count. Written as DNA, the CDR3 is TGTGCCAGTGGCGAGGGGGGGCCAGATCAGCCCCAGCATTTT. This gives the protein CASGEGGPDQPQHF. This sequence joins TRBV28 and TRBJ1-5; D perhaps matches TRBD1 (6 bases). Trimming cost V 9 bases and J 5 bases, with 17 bases left between them. Germline loops: CDR1 MDHEN, CDR2 SYDVKM. The CDR3 is 14 amino acids.

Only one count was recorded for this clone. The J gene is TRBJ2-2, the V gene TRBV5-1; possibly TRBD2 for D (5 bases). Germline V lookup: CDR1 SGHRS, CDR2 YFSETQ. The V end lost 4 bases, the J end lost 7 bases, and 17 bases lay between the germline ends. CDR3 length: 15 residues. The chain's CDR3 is CASSARTGLNGELFF. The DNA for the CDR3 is TGCGCCAGCAGCGCACGGACTGGTTTAAACGGGGAGCTGTTTTTT.

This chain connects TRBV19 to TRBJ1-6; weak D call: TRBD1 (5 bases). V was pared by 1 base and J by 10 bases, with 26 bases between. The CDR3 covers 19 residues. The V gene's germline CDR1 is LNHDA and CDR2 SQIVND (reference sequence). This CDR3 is CASSIVPGSFMYAGSPLHF. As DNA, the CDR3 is TGTGCCAGTAGTATAGTTCCAGGGAGCTTCATGTACGCGGGGTCACCCCTCCACTTT.

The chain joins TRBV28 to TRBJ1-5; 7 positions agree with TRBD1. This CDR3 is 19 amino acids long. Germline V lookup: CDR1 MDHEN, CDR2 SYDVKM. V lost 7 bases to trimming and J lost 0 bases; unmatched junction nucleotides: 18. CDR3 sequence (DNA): TGTGCCAGCACGCTGAGAGGGGGCCCGGGAGGGAATAGCAATCAGCCCCAGCATTTT. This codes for CASTLRGGPGGNSNQPQHF.

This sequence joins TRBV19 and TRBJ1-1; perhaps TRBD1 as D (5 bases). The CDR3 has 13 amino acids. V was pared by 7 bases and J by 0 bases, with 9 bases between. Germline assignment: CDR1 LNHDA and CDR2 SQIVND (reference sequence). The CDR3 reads CASTRTLNTEAFF. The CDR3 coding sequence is TGTGCCAGTACCCGGACATTGAACACTGAAGCTTTCTTT.

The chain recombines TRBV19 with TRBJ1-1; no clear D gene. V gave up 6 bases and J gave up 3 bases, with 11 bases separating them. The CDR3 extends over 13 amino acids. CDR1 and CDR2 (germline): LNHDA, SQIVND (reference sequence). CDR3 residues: CASRGGPYTEAFF. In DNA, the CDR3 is TGTGCCAGTAGAGGCGGCCCTTACACTGAAGCTTTCTTT.